In this sample, the clone carrying this TCR beta chain turned up once. The data stem from a study of patients and donors after allogeneic stem cell transplantation. TCRdb re-called the RT-PCR reads through MiXCR, storing one row per CDR3 protein. The sample consists of about 410,000 distinct CDR3 sequences, around 15% of them appearing once. Looked up from germline, CDR1 is MDHEN and CDR2 is SYDVKM. This CDR3 comprises 19 residues. Trimming cost V 3 bases and J 9 bases; bases outside gene matches: 22. This chain joins TRBV28 and TRBJ2-2, with 7 bases identical to TRBD2. Sequenced sample: blood, either unsorted or a sorted T cell fraction (not recorded which). This TCR was sampled from a human donor who was either an allogeneic HSCT recipient or a stem cell or donor lymphocyte infusion donor (not recorded which). It is not recorded whose cells these are; they may come from a transplant donor. CDR3 in amino acids: CASSLALAGENWSSWELFF. In DNA form, the CDR3 reads TGTGCCAGCAGTTTGGCGCTGGCGGGGGAGAATTGGAGTAGCTGGGAGCTGTTTTTT.